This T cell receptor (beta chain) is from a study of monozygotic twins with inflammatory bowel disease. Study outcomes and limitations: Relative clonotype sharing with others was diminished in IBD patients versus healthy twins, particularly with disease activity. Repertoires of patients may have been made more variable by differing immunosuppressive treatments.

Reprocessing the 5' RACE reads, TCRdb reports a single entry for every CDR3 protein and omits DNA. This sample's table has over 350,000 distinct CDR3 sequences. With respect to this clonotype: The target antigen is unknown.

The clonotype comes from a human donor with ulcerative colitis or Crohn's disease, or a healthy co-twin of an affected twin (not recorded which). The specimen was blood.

The CDR3 reads CASSPSAVYGYTF. The chain recombines TRBV6-5 with TRBJ1-2. CDR1 is MNHEY, CDR2 SVGAGI, per germline. The CDR3 contains 13 residues.